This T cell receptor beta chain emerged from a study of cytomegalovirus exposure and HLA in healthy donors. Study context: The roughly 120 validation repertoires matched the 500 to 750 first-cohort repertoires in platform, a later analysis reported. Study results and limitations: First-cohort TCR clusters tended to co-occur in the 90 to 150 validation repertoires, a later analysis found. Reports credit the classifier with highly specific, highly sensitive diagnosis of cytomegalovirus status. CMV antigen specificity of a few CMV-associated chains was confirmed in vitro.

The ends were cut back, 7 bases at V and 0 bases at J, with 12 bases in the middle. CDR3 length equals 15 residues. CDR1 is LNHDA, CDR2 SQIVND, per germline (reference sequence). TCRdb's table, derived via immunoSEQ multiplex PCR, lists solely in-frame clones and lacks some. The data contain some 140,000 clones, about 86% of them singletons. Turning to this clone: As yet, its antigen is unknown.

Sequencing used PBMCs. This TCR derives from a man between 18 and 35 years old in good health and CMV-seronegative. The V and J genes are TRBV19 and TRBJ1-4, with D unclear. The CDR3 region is CASTPVEATNEKLFF. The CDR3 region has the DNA TGTGCCAGTACCCCGGTTGAGGCAACTAATGAAAAACTGTTTTTT.